The text below deals with one TCR beta chain. Its antigen is undetermined. Carried by the TCR beta cDNA libraries were unique molecular identifiers. Via MiXCR, TCRdb re-called the PCR reads, giving one row per CDR3 protein. The sample yields about 560,000 distinct CDR3 sequences, about 40% seen once. This entry belongs to a study of post-analysis software for immune sequencing data. Study results and caveats: A handful of TRBV segments were significantly more frequent in patients than in controls. TRBV5-6, TRBV5-1 and TRBV20-1 were among these segments.

The CDR3 is made up of 14 amino acids. Germline CDR1 reads SQVTM; CDR2 reads ANQGSEA. The V end was cut by 1 base, the J end by 6 bases, with 15 bases between. The sequenced sample was blood. This chain uses TRBV29-1 with TRBJ1-2; D might be TRBD1 (6 bases). The sequence was collected from a girl aged 10 to 17 with multiple sclerosis. The CDR3 DNA is TGCAGCGTTGAAGGTAGGGACAAAGGAGATGGCTACACCTTC. The encoded protein is CSVEGRDKGDGYTF.